The 25 T cell receptor beta chains below all came from one sample that was sequenced in a study of identical twins listed by TCRdb under 2016. Libraries were prepared through 5' RACE. The instrument was an Illumina HiSeq 2000. In TCRdb, the public reads were trimmed at Q25 with fastp and aligned with MiXCR, with productive beta chains retained. Rows merge per CDR3 protein into single entries with the most common DNA and genes. In all, the sample holds hundreds of thousands of distinct CDR3 sequences, and approximately 7% of those were seen once. The ten largest clonotypes hold 3.5% to 4% of the sample. These data were also reused for a study on yellow fever vaccine responses in identical twins.

The sample taken for sequencing was memory (CD45RO+) T cells sorted from blood. The sample's cell subset or site label, decoded: CD45RO+ enriched T cells. The receptors were sampled from a woman aged 18 to 35 in good health.

This clonotype was counted many times. This chain connects TRBV7-7 to TRBJ2-1, with D perhaps TRBD1 or TRBD2 (5 bases each). V shed 1 base and J shed 4 bases, with 11 bases lying between them. This CDR3 is built from 15 residues. Germline V lookup: CDR1 SSHAT, CDR2 FNYEAQ (reference sequence). This CDR3 is CASSLDFGAYNEQFF. The CDR3 DNA reads TGTGCCAGCAGCTTAGATTTCGGGGCTTACAATGAGCAGTTCTTC.

V is TRBV3-1 and J is TRBJ2-1, with 9 bases fitting TRBD1. V lost 5 bases and J lost 0; bases outside the gene matches: 14. The CDR3 has 19 amino acids. Germline-derived CDR1 and CDR2 are LGHDT and YNNKEL (reference sequence). The CDR3 sequence is CASSSSSGTGRSSYNEQFF. In DNA, the CDR3 is TGTGCCAGCAGCTCCAGTTCGGGGACAGGGCGAAGCTCCTACAATGAGCAGTTCTTC.

This clonotype was seen a few times. The chain is built from TRBV19 and TRBJ2-5, with D unresolved. Trimming removed 5 bases at V and 2 bases at J, with 9 bases between. This CDR3 is built from 13 residues. CDR1 is LNHDA and CDR2 is SQIVND in the germline V gene (reference sequence). CDR3 nucleotide sequence: TGTGCCAGTAGTTGGGCAGATCAAGAGACCCAGTACTTC. Translated: CASSWADQETQYF.

This clonotype was picked up many times. V is TRBV7-2 and J is TRBJ2-7; 8 nucleotides agree with TRBD2. With 6 bases clipped from V and 5 bases from J, the junction kept 9 bases outside the gene matches. Germline V gene sequence: CDR1 SGHTA, CDR2 FQGNSA. The CDR3 consists of 14 residues. Here the CDR3 reads CASSQAGVLHEQYF. CDR3 in DNA: TGTGCCAGCAGTCAAGCGGGAGTTCTCCACGAGCAGTACTTC.

J is TRBJ1-2 and V is TRBV10-3; no definite D call. Between the trimmed V and J ends, which lost 6 bases and 10 bases, there was a span of 15 bases. CDR1 ENHRY and CDR2 SYGVKD come from the germline V gene. The CDR3 runs 12 residues. As DNA, the CDR3 is TGTGCCATCAGAGAGGCAACCGTAGACTACACCTTC. The encoded protein is CAIREATVDYTF.

This clonotype was counted only a few times. V and J are TRBV20-1 and TRBJ2-3; 12 bases match TRBD2. The CDR3 loop spans 14 amino acids. In germline, CDR1 is DFQATT, CDR2 SNEGSKA (reference sequence). The junction had 8 bases not matched to a gene; V was cut back by 5 bases and J by 8 bases. The CDR3 DNA reads TGCAGTGCTGTTAGACTAGCGGGAGAACTTACGCAGTATTTT. This codes for CSAVRLAGELTQYF.

The CDR3 DNA is TGTGCCAGCAGCGGACTAGCTTCGCAGTACTTC. It encodes CASSGLASQYF. The chain links TRBV2 to TRBJ2-7; 8 positions agree with TRBD2. Looked up from germline, CDR1 is SNHLY and CDR2 is FYNNEI. The CDR3 covers 11 residues. Losses at the gene ends were 6 bases for V and 9 bases for J; bases not matched to a gene: 4. Supplemented by reference TRBV2 and TRBJ2-7, the full variable domain reads EPEVTQTPSHQVTQMGQEVILRCVPISNHLYFYWYRQILGQKVEFLVSFYNNEISEKSEIFDDQFSVERPDGSNFTLKIRSTKLEDSAMYFCASSGLASQYFGPGTRLTVT.

On this clonotype itself: Compared with germline, one end of the junction differs, possibly owing to a read error. DNA of the CDR3: TGTGCCAGCACTGAAGGGGGTCAGCCCCAGCATTTT. It codes for CASTEGGQPQHF. This chain uses TRBV2 with TRBJ1-5; TRBD1 might be the D (6 bases). Germline assignment: CDR1 SNHLY and CDR2 FYNNEI. The CDR3 runs 12 residues.

V usage is TRBV7-6 and J usage is TRBJ2-1, with D tentatively TRBD2 (6 bases). Per the germline V gene, CDR1 is SGHVS and CDR2 is FNYEAQ. CDR3 length equals 14 residues. Trimming pared 6 bases from V and 3 bases from J, leaving 12 bases between. The CDR3 sequence: CASSRLEYYNEQFF. In nucleotides, the CDR3 is TGTGCCAGCAGTCGACTAGAGTACTACAATGAGCAGTTCTTC.

The rearrangement joins TRBV5-6 to TRBJ2-3; tentatively, D is TRBD2 (5 bases). Germline V gene data show CDR1 as SGHDT and CDR2 as YYEEEE. The CDR3 has 14 residues. Trimming took 2 bases from V and 4 from J, leaving 11 bases between them. CDR3 sequence reads: CASSFTGSADTQYF. The CDR3 DNA reads TGTGCCAGCAGCTTTACGGGGAGTGCAGATACGCAGTATTTT.

In this sample, this clonotype turned up a few times. The J gene is TRBJ1-4, the V gene TRBV9; TRBD1 might be the D (6 bases). In germline, CDR1 is SGDLS, CDR2 YYNGEE. The V end was cut by 3 bases, the J end by 0 bases, with 12 bases between. The CDR3 has 16 amino acids. The CDR3, as DNA: TGTGCCAGCAGCGCCAGGGGAGACGCAACTAATGAAAAACTGTTTTTT. It yields the protein CASSARGDATNEKLFF.

This clonotype was seen many times. V gene TRBV11-2 combines with J gene TRBJ2-3; 9 bases are a match to TRBD1. The V gene end was trimmed by 5 bases and the J gene end by 4 bases; junction bases not matched to a gene: 13. CDR3 length: 17 amino acids. In germline, CDR1 is SGHAT, CDR2 FQNNGV. The CDR3 protein is CASSRRRGQGGSDTQYF. CDR3 nucleotide sequence: TGTGCCAGCAGCCGAAGGCGGGGACAGGGAGGCTCAGATACGCAGTATTTT.

This clonotype was observed a few times. The chain joins TRBV4-1 to TRBJ2-7, with D perhaps TRBD2 (5 bases). The V and J ends lost 8 bases and 3 bases respectively, with 17 bases between them. This CDR3 contains 14 residues. The V gene's germline CDR1 is MGHRA and CDR2 YSYEKL. The CDR3 sequence is CASAPGEGNYEQYF. The CDR3 DNA reads as TGCGCCAGCGCCCCAGGCGAGGGTAACTACGAGCAGTACTTC.

The rearrangement joins TRBV5-1 to TRBJ2-3; 9 bases map to TRBD2. V lost 0 bases and J lost 2; bases outside the gene matches: 4. Germline lookup yields CDR1 SGHRS and CDR2 YFSETQ. The CDR3 length is 16 residues. In DNA form, the CDR3 reads TGCGCCAGCAGCTTGGATGGCGGGAGGGCCACAGATACGCAGTATTTT. It specifies CASSLDGGRATDTQYF.

In its sample, this clonotype was seen a few times. This chain uses TRBV4-2 with TRBJ2-2; no firm D call. Trimming stripped 0 bases from V and 7 bases from J, with 3 bases between. The CDR3 spans 12 residues. Germline V gene sequence: CDR1 LGHNA, CDR2 YNFKEQ. This chain's CDR3 is CASSQDVGELFF. CDR3 DNA sequence: TGTGCCAGCAGCCAAGATGTCGGGGAGCTGTTTTTT.

This clonotype was seen repeatedly, ten times or more. The chain couples TRBV5-1 to TRBJ2-1, with TRBD2 matching 7 bases. V trimming: 9 bases; J trimming: 6 bases; junction bases outside the gene matches: 15. This CDR3 has 15 residues. Germline-derived CDR1 and CDR2 are SGHRS and YFSETQ. The DNA for the CDR3 is TGCGCCAACCAGGGAGGGAGGCGCCCCTCCAATGAGCAGTTCTTC. This encodes CANQGGRRPSNEQFF.

This clonotype was recorded many times. The chain joins TRBV27 to TRBJ1-1; D gene ambiguous. The length of the CDR3 is 11 residues. Germline assignment: CDR1 MNHEY and CDR2 SMNVEV (reference sequence). Trimming took off 3 bases at V and 10 bases at J, with 9 bases between the two ends. CDR3 loop: CASSFFGVAFF. CDR3 nucleotide sequence: TGTGCCAGCAGTTTTTTTGGGGTAGCTTTCTTT.

This clonotype was found a few times. The V gene is TRBV5-1, the J gene TRBJ2-2, with 12 bases identical to TRBD2. CDR1 SGHRS and CDR2 YFSETQ come from the germline V gene. V shed 4 bases and J 5 bases; nucleotides not matched to a gene: 12. The CDR3 is made up of 18 amino acids. The CDR3 bases are TGCGCCAGCAGCCCAACGACTAGCGGGAGAGCGGGGACCGGGGAGCTGTTTTTT. Protein product: CASSPTTSGRAGTGELFF. The full variable domain, its missing parts supplied by reference TRBV5-1 and TRBJ2-2, is KAGVTQTPRYLIKTRGQQVTLSCSPISGHRSVSWYQQTPGQGLQFLFEYFSETQRNKGNFPGRFSGRQFSNSRSEMNVSTLELGDSALYLCASSPTTSGRAGTGELFFGEGSRLTVL.

This clonotype was observed at least ten times. The chain has TRBV24-1 and TRBJ2-3; D might be TRBD1 or TRBD2, each matching 5 bases. Germline CDR1 KGHDR, CDR2 SFDVKD. This CDR3 is 16 amino acids long. V lost 4 bases, J lost 2 bases, and 15 bases lay in between. The CDR3 is CATSDSGAQFTDTQYF. As DNA, the CDR3 is TGTGCCACCAGTGACTCCGGGGCCCAATTCACAGATACGCAGTATTTT.

In this sample, this clonotype turned up many times. The rearrangement links TRBV5-1 to TRBJ2-1; D gene ambiguous. This CDR3 spans 15 amino acids. Germline assignment: CDR1 SGHRS and CDR2 YFSETQ. V was cut by 7 bases and J by 0 bases, with 14 bases left in between. As DNA, the CDR3 is TGCGCCAGCGCGTCCCGAGCAACCTCCTACAATGAGCAGTTCTTC. It translates to CASASRATSYNEQFF.

This clonotype was recorded many times. J is TRBJ2-1 and V is TRBV7-2; 8 nucleotides match TRBD2. Germline CDR1 is SGHTA and CDR2 is FQGNSA. This CDR3 region has 15 residues. V was pared by 5 bases and J by 3 bases, with 6 bases of the junction left unmatched. CDR3 amino acids: CASSPSGSNYNEQFF. In DNA, the CDR3 is TGTGCCAGCAGCCCTAGCGGGTCCAACTACAATGAGCAGTTCTTC.

This clonotype was seen many times. The chain couples TRBV12-3 or TRBV12-4 to TRBJ2-3; TRBD2 matches at 8 bases. This CDR3 contains 15 residues. The V segment lost 7 bases and the J segment 2 bases; nucleotides outside the gene matches: 8. Here the CDR3 reads CASTETSGYTDTQYF. The CDR3 nucleotides read TGTGCCAGCACGGAAACTAGCGGATACACAGATACGCAGTATTTT.

This clonotype has a count of ten or more. This chain links TRBV7-8 with TRBJ2-5; perhaps TRBD1 as D (6 bases). From germline, CDR1 is SGHVS and CDR2 FQNEAQ. Trimming stripped 7 bases from V and 1 base from J, with 13 bases between. CDR3 length equals 14 residues. The CDR3 region has the DNA TGTGCCAGCAACGGAAACAGGGTCCAAGAGACCCAGTACTTC. Translated: CASNGNRVQETQYF.

This clonotype was seen a handful of times. The J gene is TRBJ2-7, the V gene TRBV20-1; 7 nucleotides align to TRBD1. Per the germline V gene, CDR1 is DFQATT and CDR2 is SNEGSKA (reference sequence). CDR3 length: 14 amino acids. The CDR3 DNA reads as TGCAGTGCTAGAGTCGAGACAGGGATCTACGAGCATTACGTC. This codes for CSARVETGIYEHYV.

This clonotype has at least ten counts. V gene TRBV18 combines with J gene TRBJ2-5, with TRBD1 matching over 10 bases. The germline V gene has CDR1 KGHSH and CDR2 LQKENI. There are 17 residues in the CDR3. V shed 1 base and J 4 bases; nucleotides not matched to a gene: 9. The CDR3 DNA reads TGTGCCAGCTCACCACAGAGGGACAGGGGAAAGCGAGAGACCCAGTACTTC. This codes for CASSPQRDRGKRETQYF.